This T cell receptor (beta chain) was observed in a study of spatial heterogeneity in lung cancer. Broader study findings: Tracking of ubiquitous and regional nonsynonymous mutations by counts of ubiquitous and regional expanded TCRs, respectively, was seen. Counts of expanded alpha and beta TCRs within tumors tracked the tumor nonsynonymous mutation count.

This clonotype showed up many times. Its antigen is currently unknown. The CDR3 loop spans 16 amino acids. Germline CDR1 SGHDT, CDR2 YYEEEE. V lost 4 bases and J 2 bases, leaving 18 bases between the germline ends. TCRdb itself ran the 5' RACE reads through MiXCR, one entry per CDR3 protein. The sample contains around 100,000 distinct CDR3 sequences, nearly 4.5% of which appear only once. Described time point: sample taken at primary tumor resection. The cohort: under 80 early-stage, untreated non-small cell lung cancer patients. No cells were sorted before sequencing. The whole RNA sequenced was extracted from tumor, nontumor lung or frozen PBMC.

Sample: lung tumor tissue, taken at surgery. The chain is built from TRBV5-6 and TRBJ1-1; D gene ambiguous. This TCR was recovered from a male donor with early-stage non-small cell lung cancer. CDR3 amino acids: CASSQLDGLFNTEAFF. The CDR3 DNA reads as TGTGCCAGCAGCCAACTCGACGGACTCTTTAACACTGAAGCTTTCTTT.